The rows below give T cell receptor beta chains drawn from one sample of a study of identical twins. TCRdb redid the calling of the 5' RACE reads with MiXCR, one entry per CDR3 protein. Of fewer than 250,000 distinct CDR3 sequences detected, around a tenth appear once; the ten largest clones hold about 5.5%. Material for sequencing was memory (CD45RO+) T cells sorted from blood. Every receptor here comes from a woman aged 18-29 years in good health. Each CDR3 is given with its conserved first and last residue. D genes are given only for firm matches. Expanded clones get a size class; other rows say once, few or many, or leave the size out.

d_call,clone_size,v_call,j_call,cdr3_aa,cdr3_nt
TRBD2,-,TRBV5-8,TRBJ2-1,CASSPGTSRIWDEQFF,TGTGCCAGCAGCCCCGGGACTAGCCGGATCTGGGATGAGCAGTTCTTC
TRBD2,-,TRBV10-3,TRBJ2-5,CAITPVGREIEETQYF,TGTGCCATCACCCCCGTGGGGCGGGAGATAGAAGAGACCCAGTACTTC
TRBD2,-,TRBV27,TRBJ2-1,CASSLWLAGTGKGEQFF,TGTGCCAGCAGTTTATGGCTAGCGGGGACGGGAAAAGGGGAGCAGTTCTTC
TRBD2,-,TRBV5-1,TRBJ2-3,CASSLGAFGGGPDTQYF,TGCGCCAGCAGCTTGGGGGCCTTCGGGGGAGGGCCAGATACGCAGTATTTT
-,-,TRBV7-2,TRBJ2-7,CASSLESWENEQYF,TGTGCCAGCAGCTTAGAGTCATGGGAGAACGAGCAGTACTTC
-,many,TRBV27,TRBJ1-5,CASSFLLAQHF,TGTGCCAGCAGTTTCCTCTTGGCCCAGCATTTT
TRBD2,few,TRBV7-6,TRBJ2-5,CASSPQSGVRQETQYF,TGTGCCAGCAGCCCGCAAAGCGGGGTGCGCCAAGAGACCCAGTACTTC
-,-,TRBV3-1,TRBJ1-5,CASSQEPHQPQHF,TGTGCCAGCAGCCAAGAGCCTCATCAGCCCCAGCATTTT
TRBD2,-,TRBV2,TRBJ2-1,CASSGDGLAGPRGVESTYNEQFF,TGTGCCAGCAGTGGGGACGGACTAGCGGGCCCCCGGGGGGTGGAAAGCACCTACAATGAGCAGTTCTTC
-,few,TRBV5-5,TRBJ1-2,CASSGDGVLGYTF,TGTGCCAGCAGCGGGGACGGAGTATTGGGCTACACCTTC
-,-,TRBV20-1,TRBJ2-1,CSARSVSSYNEQFF,TGCAGTGCCCGGAGCGTTAGCTCCTACAATGAGCAGTTCTTC
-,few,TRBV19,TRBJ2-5,CASSPRHDQKTQYF,TGTGCCAGTAGTCCCCGACATGACCAGAAGACCCAGTACTTC
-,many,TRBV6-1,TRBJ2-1,CASSELQANEQFF,TGTGCCAGCAGTGAATTACAGGCCAATGAGCAGTTCTTC
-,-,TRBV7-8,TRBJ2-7,CASSWGRGNYEQYF,TGTGCCAGCAGCTGGGGCCGAGGAAACTACGAGCAGTACTTC
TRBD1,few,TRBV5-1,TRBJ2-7,CASTRGQGDYEQYF,TGCGCCAGCACCCGCGGACAGGGCGATTACGAGCAGTACTTC
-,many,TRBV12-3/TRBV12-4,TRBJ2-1,CASSALGPVNEQFF,TGTGCCAGCAGTGCCCTGGGGCCTGTGAATGAGCAGTTCTTC
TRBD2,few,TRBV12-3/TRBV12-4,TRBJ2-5,CASSPRLAGAGETQYF,TGTGCCAGCAGTCCCAGACTAGCGGGAGCTGGAGAGACCCAGTACTTC
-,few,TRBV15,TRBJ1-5,CATSREKAPNQPQHF,TGTGCCACCAGCAGGGAGAAAGCTCCCAATCAGCCCCAGCATTTT
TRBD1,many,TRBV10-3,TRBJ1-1,CAIRTDREYMNTEAFF,TGTGCCATCAGGACGGACAGGGAATATATGAACACTGAAGCTTTCTTT
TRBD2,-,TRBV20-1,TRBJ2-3,CSAKSGGAGTDTQYF,TGCAGTGCTAAGTCCGGGGGGGCGGGGACAGATACGCAGTATTTT
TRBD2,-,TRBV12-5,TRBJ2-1,CASAPPGLAGVSEQFF,TGTGCTAGTGCCCCCCCCGGGCTAGCGGGAGTTAGTGAGCAGTTCTTC
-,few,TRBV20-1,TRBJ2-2,CSARDTSVDTGELFF,TGCAGTGCTAGAGATACCAGCGTAGACACCGGGGAGCTGTTTTTT
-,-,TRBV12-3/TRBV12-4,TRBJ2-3,CASSRDSGSDTQYF,TGTGCCAGCAGCCGGGACTCAGGGTCAGATACGCAGTATTTT
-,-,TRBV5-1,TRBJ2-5,CASRWEETQYF,TGCGCCAGCAGATGGGAGGAGACCCAGTACTTC
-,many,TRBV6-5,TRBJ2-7,CASSNLGQSYEQYF,TGTGCCAGCAGTAACCTCGGACAGTCCTACGAGCAGTACTTC
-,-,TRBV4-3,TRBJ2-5,CASSQEQGVETQYF,TGCGCCAGCAGCCAAGAGCAGGGAGTAGAGACCCAGTACTTC
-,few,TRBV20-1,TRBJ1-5,CSARGPVGQPQHF,TGCAGTGCCAGAGGTCCGGTAGGTCAGCCCCAGCATTTT
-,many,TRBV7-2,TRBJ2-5,CASSLLGGYETQYF,TGTGCCAGCAGCTTATTGGGGGGCTATGAGACCCAGTACTTC
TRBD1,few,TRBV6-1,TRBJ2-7,CASSEQWDREKYF,TGTGCCAGCAGTGAACAGTGGGACAGGGAAAAGTACTTC
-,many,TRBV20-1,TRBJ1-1,CSASQANTEAFF,TGCAGTGCTAGCCAGGCTAACACTGAAGCTTTCTTT
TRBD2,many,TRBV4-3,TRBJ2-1,CASSGTSGPQQFF,TGCGCCAGCAGCGGGACTAGCGGGCCTCAGCAGTTCTTC
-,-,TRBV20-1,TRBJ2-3,CSARQPGDTQYF,TGCAGTGCCAGACAGCCAGGGGATACGCAGTATTTT
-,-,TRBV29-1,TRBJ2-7,CSGLFGGGNNEQYF,TGCAGCGGCCTTTTCGGAGGGGGTAACAACGAGCAGTACTTC
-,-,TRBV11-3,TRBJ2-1,CASSFRGGDEQFF,TGTGCCAGCAGCTTCAGGGGGGGGGATGAGCAGTTCTTC
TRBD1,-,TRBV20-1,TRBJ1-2,CSARSRGDYYGYTF,TGCAGTGCTAGGTCCAGGGGGGATTACTATGGCTACACCTTC